This T cell receptor (beta chain) was sequenced in a study of OX40 agonist ivuxolimab in advanced cancers. On the study more broadly: Partial responses were achieved by three patients, one with hepatocellular carcinoma and two with cutaneous melanoma.

Overall study findings and caveats: Dose levels from 0.1 to 3.0 mg/kg saw CD4+ and CD8+ blood T cells expand clonally by week 6.

The table came from immunoSEQ multiplex PCR; TCRdb's copy has only in-frame clones and leaves some out. The data show 30,000 to 40,000 clones, with approximately 90% seen just once and 0.5% to 0.65% held by the top ten. The CDR3 is made up of 16 amino acids. Trimming left V 5 bases short and J 3 bases short, with 17 bases between. Germline V gives CDR1 SEHNR, CDR2 FQNEAQ (reference sequence). Remarks on this clone: Its antigen is not identified.

The starting material was CD4+ or CD8+ T cells sorted from blood, obtained in a trial of the OX40 agonist ivuxolimab. The origin of this receptor is an adult with an advanced solid tumor such as melanoma, head and neck, liver or kidney cancer. The chain carries TRBV7-9 and TRBJ2-1; weak D call: TRBD1 (5 bases). This CDR3 reads CASSGRTNLGYNEQFF. Written as DNA, the CDR3 is TGTGCCAGCAGCGGTAGGACAAACTTGGGCTACAATGAGCAGTTCTTC.